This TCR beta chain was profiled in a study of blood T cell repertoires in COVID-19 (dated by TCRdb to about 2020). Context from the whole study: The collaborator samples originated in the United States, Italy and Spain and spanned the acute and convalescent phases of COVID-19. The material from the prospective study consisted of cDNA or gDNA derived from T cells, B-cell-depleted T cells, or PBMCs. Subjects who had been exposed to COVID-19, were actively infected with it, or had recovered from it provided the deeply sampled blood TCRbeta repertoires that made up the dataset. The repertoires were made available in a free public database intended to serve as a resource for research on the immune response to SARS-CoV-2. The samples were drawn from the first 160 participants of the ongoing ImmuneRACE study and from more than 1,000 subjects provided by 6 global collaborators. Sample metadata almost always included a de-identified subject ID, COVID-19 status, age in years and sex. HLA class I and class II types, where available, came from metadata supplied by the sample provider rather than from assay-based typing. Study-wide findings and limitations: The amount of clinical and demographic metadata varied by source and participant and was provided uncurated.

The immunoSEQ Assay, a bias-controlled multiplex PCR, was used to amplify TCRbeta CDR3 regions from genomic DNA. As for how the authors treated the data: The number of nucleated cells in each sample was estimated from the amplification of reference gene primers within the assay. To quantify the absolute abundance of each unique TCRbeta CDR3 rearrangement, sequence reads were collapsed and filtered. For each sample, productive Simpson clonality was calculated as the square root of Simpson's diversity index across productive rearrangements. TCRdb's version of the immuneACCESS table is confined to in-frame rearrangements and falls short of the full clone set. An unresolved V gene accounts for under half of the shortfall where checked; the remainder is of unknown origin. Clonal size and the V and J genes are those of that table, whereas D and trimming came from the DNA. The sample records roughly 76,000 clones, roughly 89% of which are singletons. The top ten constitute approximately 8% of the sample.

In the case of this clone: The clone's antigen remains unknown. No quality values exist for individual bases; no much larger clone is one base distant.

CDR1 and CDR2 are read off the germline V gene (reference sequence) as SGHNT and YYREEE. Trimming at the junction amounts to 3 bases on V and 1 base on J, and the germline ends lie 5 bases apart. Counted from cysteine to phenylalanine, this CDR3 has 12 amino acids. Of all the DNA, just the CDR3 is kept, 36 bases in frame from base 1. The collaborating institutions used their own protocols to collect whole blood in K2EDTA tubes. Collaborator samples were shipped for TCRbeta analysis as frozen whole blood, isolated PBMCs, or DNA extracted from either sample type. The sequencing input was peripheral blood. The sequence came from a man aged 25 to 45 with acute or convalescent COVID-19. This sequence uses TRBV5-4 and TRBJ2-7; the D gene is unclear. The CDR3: CASSSGSYEQYF. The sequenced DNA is TGTGCCAGCAGCTCCGGGTCCTACGAGCAGTACTTC.